A single sample is the source of the 11 T cell receptor beta chains below, sequenced in a study of identical twins (dated by TCRdb to about 2016). Library method: 5' RACE. The run used an Illumina HiSeq 2000. TCRdb trimmed public reads at Q25 via fastp, called clones via MiXCR and kept in-frame beta chains. When rows share a CDR3 protein, they turn into one entry using the most common DNA and genes. Recorded for this sample are about 660,000 distinct CDR3 sequences; over 8.5% of them occurred a single time. The ten largest clonotypes hold 0.75% to 1% of the sample. In addition, the sample was reused for a study of yellow fever vaccine responses in identical twins.

The source material was PBMCs. Receptors originate from a woman aged 18-29 years in good health.

This clonotype was found a few times. The rearrangement joins TRBV11-2 to TRBJ2-7; the match to TRBD2 covers 11 bases. The CDR3 consists of 14 residues. The germline V gene encodes CDR1 SGHAT and CDR2 FQNNGV. Trimming removed 6 bases from V and 4 bases from J; junction bases left unmatched: 5. CDR3 sequence: CASRGGTSGYEQYF. The CDR3 region has the DNA TGTGCCAGCAGGGGAGGGACTAGCGGTTACGAGCAGTACTTC. Full variable domain (outside the CDR3, taken from reference TRBV11-2 and TRBJ2-7): EAGVAQSPRYKIIEKRQSVAFWCNPISGHATLYWYQQILGQGPKLLIQFQNNGVVDDSQLPKDRFSAERLKGVDSTLKIQPAKLEDSAVYLCASRGGTSGYEQYFGPGTRLTVT.

This clonotype was counted only a few times. The CDR3 loop reads CASSLGAGGPINEQFF. The CDR3 DNA reads as TGTGCCAGCAGCTTAGGAGCGGGAGGTCCCATCAATGAGCAGTTCTTC. The chain employs TRBV11-2 and TRBJ2-1; the match to TRBD2 covers 9 bases. This CDR3 spans 16 amino acids. CDR1 is SGHAT and CDR2 is FQNNGV in the germline V gene. V was clipped by 1 base and J by 6 bases; unmatched bases: 7.

There are a few counts of this clonotype. The chain links TRBV6-1 to TRBJ2-1; a weak D match, TRBD1 (5 bases). The germline V and J ends were trimmed by 6 bases and 2 bases, with 17 bases remaining between them. CDR1 and CDR2 (germline): MNHNS, SASEGT. This CDR3 is built from 16 residues. DNA of the CDR3: TGTGCCAGCAGCGGGCTCAGGGAACTCCCCTACAATGAGCAGTTCTTC. Residues: CASSGLRELPYNEQFF.

This clonotype was seen many times. The rearrangement joins TRBV18 to TRBJ2-1, with D tentatively TRBD1 (6 bases). This CDR3 spans 15 amino acids. V was shortened by 4 bases and J by 0 bases, with 10 bases between the two germline ends. Germline V CDR1 and CDR2: KGHSH, LQKENI. This chain's CDR3 is CASSLQGPSYNEQFF. The CDR3 DNA is TGTGCCAGCTCACTACAGGGACCCTCCTACAATGAGCAGTTCTTC.

The chain employs TRBV7-2 and TRBJ2-3, with 13 positions matching TRBD2. This CDR3 has 15 amino acids. The V gene's germline CDR1 is SGHTA and CDR2 FQGNSA. Trimming at V came to 1 base and at J to 8 bases, leaving 3 bases not matched to a gene. CDR3 bases: TGTGCCAGCAGCTTAGGGGGACTAGCGGGGAGTACGCAGTATTTT. It yields the protein CASSLGGLAGSTQYF. The whole variable domain, remainder taken from reference TRBV7-2 and TRBJ2-3, is GAGVSQSPSNKVTEKGKDVELRCDPISGHTALYWYRQSLGQGLEFLIYFQGNSAPDKSGLPSDRFSAERTGGSVSTLTIQRTQQEDSAVYLCASSLGGLAGSTQYFGPGTRLTVL.

This clonotype has more than one count but fewer than ten. The V gene is TRBV2, the J gene TRBJ1-2; D ambiguous. Trimming shortened V by 6 bases and J by 4 bases, and 18 bases separated the two germline ends. CDR1 and CDR2 (germline): SNHLY, FYNNEI. The length of the CDR3 is 15 residues. Written as DNA, the CDR3 is TGTGCCAGCAGGGAAAGACCGGGAGGATCCTATGGCTACACCTTC. Translation: CASRERPGGSYGYTF.

This clonotype was seen ten or more times. The chain joins TRBV27 to TRBJ2-5, with TRBD1 matching 8 bases. Germline assignment: CDR1 MNHEY and CDR2 SMNVEV (reference sequence). V lost 8 bases to trimming and J lost 4 bases; unmatched junction nucleotides: 6. The CDR3 consists of 13 residues. The CDR3 is CASSPGTGETQYF. As DNA, the CDR3 is TGTGCCAGCTCACCCGGGACAGGAGAGACCCAGTACTTC.

V and J are TRBV29-1 and TRBJ2-7, with unresolved D. CDR3 length: 13 amino acids. Germline loops: CDR1 SQVTM, CDR2 ANQGSEA. V was cut by 4 bases and J by 6 bases, with 16 bases left in between. In DNA form, the CDR3 reads TGCAGCGTTGTTTACCCAGGTACCTTCGAGCAGTACTTC. Protein sequence: CSVVYPGTFEQYF.

V is TRBV7-2 and J is TRBJ2-5, with D possibly being TRBD2 (6 bases). The CDR3 spans 16 residues. V was trimmed by 4 bases and J by 2 bases, leaving 17 bases between them. The germline CDR1 and CDR2 sequences are SGHTA and FQGNSA. The CDR3 loop is CASSWPVGRGQETQYF. The CDR3 region has the DNA TGTGCCAGCAGCTGGCCTGTGGGGCGGGGTCAAGAGACCCAGTACTTC.

The table lists this clonotype with many counts. V usage is TRBV12-3 or TRBV12-4 and J usage is TRBJ2-1, with 13 bases identical to TRBD2. The CDR3 has 15 amino acids. V dropped 6 bases and J dropped 5; count of bases not matched to a gene: 4. CDR3 sequence reads: CASRSGLAGDNEQFF. CDR3 nucleotide sequence: TGTGCCAGCAGATCAGGACTAGCGGGAGACAATGAGCAGTTCTTC.

The rearrangement uses TRBV5-1 and TRBJ2-5, with D unclear. The CDR3 has 15 amino acids. Germline V gene lookup returns CDR1 SGHRS and CDR2 YFSETQ. V was clipped by 3 bases and J by 2 bases, with 14 bases between them. The CDR3 loop is CASSSTSRTQETQYF. CDR3 DNA sequence: TGCGCCAGCAGCTCGACCAGCCGGACGCAAGAGACCCAGTACTTC.